This TCR beta chain is drawn from a study of OX40 agonist ivuxolimab in advanced cancers. Overall study findings and caveats: The authors did not determine the antigen specificity of the expanded peripheral T cells.

This clone has more than one count but fewer than ten. What it recognizes is unknown. Only in-frame clones appear in the TCRdb table, and some are missing; sequencing was by immunoSEQ multiplex PCR. Among 75,000 to 95,000 clones listed, approximately 89% were seen once. Sample: CD4+ or CD8+ T cells sorted from blood, taken in a trial of the OX40 agonist ivuxolimab. This receptor was taken from an adult with an advanced solid tumor such as melanoma, head and neck, liver or kidney cancer.

The CDR3 loop is CAWGFSGNTIYF. CDR3 coding DNA: TGTGCCTGGGGATTCTCTGGAAACACCATATATTTT. This chain joins TRBV30 and TRBJ1-3; no clear D gene. Per the germline V gene, CDR1 is GTSNPN and CDR2 is SVGIG (reference sequence). This CDR3 contains 12 residues. The ends were cut back, 5 bases at V and 0 bases at J, with 5 bases in the middle.